Listed here is a single T cell receptor (beta chain). Its cognate antigen is unknown. CDR3 size: 14 residues. The germline V and J ends were trimmed by 0 bases and 7 bases, with 10 bases remaining between them. CDR1 is LNHNV, CDR2 YYDKDF, per germline (reference sequence). It was version v3.0 of the immunoSEQ assay that was run at survey level. Sequencing used immunoSEQ multiplex PCR; TCRdb keeps in-frame clones, though not all of them. This sample carries approximately 29,000 clones, 78% of them seen once, and the ten largest clones take roughly 10%. This record comes from a study of long-term antiretroviral therapy in people with HIV. Points from the study as a whole: The study found narrower CDR3 length ranges in HIV repertoires than in controls. Following ART, diversity rose but still fell short of transplant donor controls. Clones with expansion before ART led the repertoire at all time points.

Sequenced material: unsorted PBMCs, taken 1.5 years before starting antiretroviral therapy. The chain is built from TRBV15 and TRBJ1-5, with D unclear. The clonotype was recovered from a man in his late teens or twenties with HIV. The CDR3 DNA follows: TGTGCCACCAGCAGAGATAATGGAGAACAGCCCCAGCATTTT. Translating gives CATSRDNGEQPQHF.